A selection of T cell receptor beta chains follows, all from one sample in a study of blood T cell repertoires in COVID-19. Measured with immunoSEQ multiplex PCR; TCRdb has only the in-frame clones, and not every one. The table has some 220,000 clones, around 80% seen once. Sequencing was carried out using peripheral blood. These receptors all come from a human donor in a cohort sampled during active COVID-19. Both conserved end residues are part of each CDR3. Fields, in order: J gene, D gene, V gene, clone size, CDR3 protein, CDR3 DNA. A D gene is named only where the DNA matches it firmly. Clone size is not always given. Where it is, it says once, few, many or a class for expanded clones.

J gene: TRBJ2-5; D gene: NA; V gene: TRBV24-1; clone size: many; CDR3 protein: CATPCSETQYF; CDR3 DNA: TGTGCCACCCCCTGTTCAGAGACCCAGTACTTC
J gene: TRBJ2-3; D gene: TRBD1; V gene: TRBV10-3; clone size: NA; CDR3 protein: CAIRRTGQKINTQYF; CDR3 DNA: TGTGCCATCAGAAGGACAGGACAAAAGATTAATACGCAGTATTTT
J gene: TRBJ2-1; D gene: TRBD1; V gene: TRBV11-2; clone size: NA; CDR3 protein: CASSLSGRGNEQFF; CDR3 DNA: TGTGCCAGCAGCTTGTCAGGCAGGGGGAATGAGCAGTTCTTC
J gene: TRBJ2-2; D gene: TRBD2; V gene: TRBV7-2; clone size: NA; CDR3 protein: CASSPTGGLTGELFF; CDR3 DNA: TGTGCCAGCAGCCCTACGGGGGGGCTGACCGGGGAGCTGTTTTTT
J gene: TRBJ1-6; D gene: NA; V gene: TRBV5-6; clone size: NA; CDR3 protein: CASTLGEGDSPLHF; CDR3 DNA: TGTGCCAGCACCCTGGGAGAGGGGGATTCACCCCTCCACTTT
J gene: TRBJ1-6; D gene: NA; V gene: TRBV7-9; clone size: NA; CDR3 protein: CASSFENSPLHF; CDR3 DNA: TGTGCCAGCAGCTTCGAGAATTCACCCCTCCACTTT
J gene: TRBJ2-2; D gene: NA; V gene: TRBV6-4; clone size: once; CDR3 protein: CASSSNPGTGELFF; CDR3 DNA: TGTGCCAGCAGTTCTAATCCCGGCACCGGGGAGCTGTTTTTT
J gene: TRBJ2-5; D gene: NA; V gene: TRBV19; clone size: NA; CDR3 protein: CASSIRQAGEETQYF; CDR3 DNA: TGTGCCAGTAGTATCCGGCAGGCCGGGGAGGAGACCCAGTACTTC
J gene: TRBJ1-3; D gene: TRBD1; V gene: TRBV6-2/TRBV6-3; clone size: NA; CDR3 protein: CASSSGTGFRRNTIYF; CDR3 DNA: TGTGCCAGCAGTTCCGGGACAGGGTTTCGGCGAAACACCATATATTTT
J gene: TRBJ1-4; D gene: NA; V gene: TRBV5-5; clone size: once; CDR3 protein: CASSPAWGGTNEKLFF; CDR3 DNA: TGTGCCAGCAGCCCCGCGTGGGGGGGTACTAATGAAAAACTGTTTTTT
J gene: TRBJ2-5; D gene: TRBD2; V gene: TRBV4-1; clone size: NA; CDR3 protein: CASSLTGTSAGETQYF; CDR3 DNA: TGCGCCAGCAGCCTAACCGGGACTAGCGCGGGGGAGACCCAGTACTTC
J gene: TRBJ2-3; D gene: TRBD1; V gene: TRBV4-2; clone size: once; CDR3 protein: CASSQDTDRGGTDTQYF; CDR3 DNA: TGTGCCAGCAGCCAAGATACAGACAGGGGGGGCACAGATACGCAGTATTTT
J gene: TRBJ2-5; D gene: NA; V gene: TRBV6-5; clone size: NA; CDR3 protein: CASSTQGQETQYF; CDR3 DNA: TGTGCCAGCAGCACACAGGGACAAGAGACCCAGTACTTC
J gene: TRBJ1-3; D gene: TRBD1; V gene: TRBV6-1; clone size: NA; CDR3 protein: CASSEALGRGPGNTIYF; CDR3 DNA: TGTGCCAGCAGTGAAGCTTTAGGCAGGGGGCCAGGAAACACCATATATTTT
J gene: TRBJ2-1; D gene: TRBD1; V gene: TRBV28; clone size: NA; CDR3 protein: CASSLIQGNEQFF; CDR3 DNA: TGTGCCAGCAGCCTAATACAGGGGAATGAGCAGTTCTTC
J gene: TRBJ2-7; D gene: NA; V gene: TRBV15; clone size: NA; CDR3 protein: CATSRDPAGSYEQYF; CDR3 DNA: TGTGCCACCAGCAGAGATCCGGCGGGGAGCTACGAGCAGTACTTC
J gene: TRBJ2-3; D gene: NA; V gene: TRBV7-6; clone size: once; CDR3 protein: CASSSYSTDTQYF; CDR3 DNA: TGTGCCAGCAGCTCCTACAGCACAGATACGCAGTATTTT
J gene: TRBJ2-1; D gene: NA; V gene: TRBV20-1; clone size: NA; CDR3 protein: CSALNALSTFF; CDR3 DNA: TGCAGTGCTCTCAACGCCCTAAGTACCTTCTTC
J gene: TRBJ2-5; D gene: TRBD1; V gene: TRBV5-1; clone size: NA; CDR3 protein: CASSLQGADETQYF; CDR3 DNA: TGCGCCAGCAGCTTACAGGGGGCGGATGAGACCCAGTACTTC
J gene: TRBJ1-2; D gene: TRBD1; V gene: TRBV5-1; clone size: once; CDR3 protein: CASSLVTGDDGYTF; CDR3 DNA: TGCGCCAGCAGCTTAGTGACAGGGGACGATGGCTACACCTTC
J gene: TRBJ1-6; D gene: TRBD1; V gene: TRBV9; clone size: NA; CDR3 protein: CASSPTGQENSPLHF; CDR3 DNA: TGTGCCAGCAGCCCCACGGGACAGGAAAATTCACCCCTCCACTTT
J gene: TRBJ2-3; D gene: NA; V gene: TRBV28; clone size: NA; CDR3 protein: CASSTGRGTDTQYF; CDR3 DNA: TGTGCCAGCAGCACCGGCCGGGGCACAGATACGCAGTATTTT
J gene: TRBJ1-1; D gene: NA; V gene: TRBV19; clone size: once; CDR3 protein: CASTRLSQGGEAFF; CDR3 DNA: TGTGCCAGTACACGATTATCCCAGGGAGGTGAAGCTTTCTTT
J gene: TRBJ2-7; D gene: TRBD1; V gene: TRBV28; clone size: NA; CDR3 protein: CASTTGLGQYF; CDR3 DNA: TGTGCCAGCACGACAGGGTTAGGGCAGTACTTC
J gene: TRBJ2-7; D gene: TRBD1; V gene: TRBV30; clone size: NA; CDR3 protein: CAWSQGASTQQYF; CDR3 DNA: TGTGCCTGGAGTCAGGGGGCGTCTACGCAGCAGTACTTC
J gene: TRBJ1-2; D gene: NA; V gene: TRBV28; clone size: NA; CDR3 protein: CASNADGTRARYGYTF; CDR3 DNA: TGTGCCAGCAATGCGGATGGGACACGGGCCCGATATGGCTACACCTTC
J gene: TRBJ1-5; D gene: NA; V gene: TRBV2; clone size: NA; CDR3 protein: CASTGYNQPQHF; CDR3 DNA: TGTGCCAGCACGGGGTACAATCAGCCCCAGCATTTT
J gene: TRBJ1-6; D gene: TRBD1; V gene: TRBV19; clone size: NA; CDR3 protein: CASSTGTGFSPLHF; CDR3 DNA: TGTGCCAGTAGTACCGGGACAGGGTTTTCACCCCTCCACTTT
J gene: TRBJ1-1; D gene: NA; V gene: TRBV5-6; clone size: NA; CDR3 protein: CASSPLQGTSPEAFF; CDR3 DNA: TGTGCCAGCAGCCCGCTACAGGGCACCTCCCCTGAAGCTTTCTTT
J gene: TRBJ2-2; D gene: TRBD2; V gene: TRBV10-3; clone size: NA; CDR3 protein: CAIAGLGELFF; CDR3 DNA: TGTGCCATAGCGGGACTTGGGGAGCTGTTTTTT
J gene: TRBJ2-2; D gene: NA; V gene: TRBV19; clone size: NA; CDR3 protein: CASSSTGNTGELFF; CDR3 DNA: TGTGCCAGTAGTAGCACAGGGAACACCGGGGAGCTGTTTTTT
J gene: TRBJ2-7; D gene: TRBD2; V gene: TRBV11-2; clone size: NA; CDR3 protein: CASSFITSGYEQYF; CDR3 DNA: TGTGCCAGCAGCTTTATAACTAGCGGCTACGAGCAGTACTTC
J gene: TRBJ1-5; D gene: NA; V gene: TRBV5-3; clone size: NA; CDR3 protein: CARSLARARHGREPQHF; CDR3 DNA: TGTGCCAGAAGCTTGGCCCGGGCCCGGCACGGCAGGGAGCCCCAGCATTTT
J gene: TRBJ2-1; D gene: TRBD2; V gene: TRBV28; clone size: NA; CDR3 protein: CASSRSGGSYNEQFF; CDR3 DNA: TGTGCCAGCAGTCGAAGCGGGGGCTCCTACAATGAGCAGTTCTTC
J gene: TRBJ1-1; D gene: TRBD1; V gene: TRBV19; clone size: NA; CDR3 protein: CATLSRDRLSNTEAFF; CDR3 DNA: TGTGCCACCCTCTCACGGGACAGACTATCGAACACTGAAGCTTTCTTT
J gene: TRBJ2-6; D gene: NA; V gene: TRBV7-9; clone size: NA; CDR3 protein: CASSGGTSGANVLTF; CDR3 DNA: TGTGCCAGCAGCGGAGGGACCTCTGGGGCCAACGTCCTGACTTTC
J gene: TRBJ2-1; D gene: NA; V gene: TRBV19; clone size: NA; CDR3 protein: CASSPSLGGLRSGNEQFF; CDR3 DNA: TGTGCCAGTAGTCCCTCCCTGGGAGGTCTGCGGAGTGGGAATGAGCAGTTCTTC
J gene: TRBJ1-6; D gene: NA; V gene: TRBV1; clone size: few; CDR3 protein: CTSSQRDQTIAPLHF; CDR3 DNA: TGCACCAGCAGCCAGCGGGATCAGACTATTGCACCCCTCCACTTT
J gene: TRBJ2-5; D gene: TRBD1; V gene: TRBV4-2; clone size: NA; CDR3 protein: CASSPGGDRGQGETQYF; CDR3 DNA: TGTGCCAGCAGCCCAGGGGGGGACAGGGGGCAGGGAGAGACCCAGTACTTC
J gene: TRBJ1-4; D gene: NA; V gene: TRBV15; clone size: NA; CDR3 protein: CATSRLRGRDEKLFF; CDR3 DNA: TGTGCCACCAGCAGGCTCAGGGGTAGGGATGAAAAACTGTTTTTT
J gene: TRBJ1-1; D gene: NA; V gene: TRBV5-1; clone size: NA; CDR3 protein: CASSLAGGGTEAFF; CDR3 DNA: TGCGCCAGCAGCTTGGCGGGGGGTGGCACTGAAGCTTTCTTT
J gene: TRBJ1-1; D gene: NA; V gene: TRBV7-3; clone size: NA; CDR3 protein: CASSLTGAGPTEAFF; CDR3 DNA: TGTGCCAGCAGCTTAACAGGGGCTGGTCCGACTGAAGCTTTCTTT
J gene: TRBJ1-4; D gene: TRBD1; V gene: TRBV25-1; clone size: NA; CDR3 protein: CASSGVPGQGRTEKLFF; CDR3 DNA: TGTGCCAGCAGTGGCGTCCCGGGACAGGGTAGGACTGAAAAACTGTTTTTT
J gene: TRBJ1-5; D gene: NA; V gene: TRBV24-1; clone size: few; CDR3 protein: CATASTSRGNQPQHF; CDR3 DNA: TGTGCCACCGCTTCGACATCCCGAGGCAATCAGCCCCAGCATTTT
J gene: TRBJ2-5; D gene: TRBD1; V gene: TRBV5-1; clone size: NA; CDR3 protein: CASSLGRGRTSLRETQYF; CDR3 DNA: TGCGCCAGCAGCCTGGGCAGGGGGCGGACGTCGCTGCGAGAGACCCAGTACTTC
J gene: TRBJ1-6; D gene: NA; V gene: TRBV9; clone size: few; CDR3 protein: CASSVAFNSPLHF; CDR3 DNA: TGTGCCAGCAGCGTAGCGTTTAATTCACCCCTCCACTTT
J gene: TRBJ2-1; D gene: TRBD2; V gene: TRBV6-2/TRBV6-3; clone size: NA; CDR3 protein: CASSHRGTSGFDEQFF; CDR3 DNA: TGTGCCAGCAGTCACCGAGGGACTAGCGGGTTCGATGAGCAGTTCTTC
J gene: TRBJ1-2; D gene: TRBD1; V gene: TRBV19; clone size: NA; CDR3 protein: CASTQRGQDYGYTF; CDR3 DNA: TGTGCCAGTACCCAGCGGGGACAGGACTATGGCTACACCTTC
J gene: TRBJ2-3; D gene: TRBD2; V gene: TRBV5-1; clone size: NA; CDR3 protein: CASGFGTSGITDTQYF; CDR3 DNA: TGCGCCAGCGGTTTCGGGACTAGCGGTATCACAGATACGCAGTATTTT
J gene: TRBJ2-5; D gene: NA; V gene: TRBV30; clone size: NA; CDR3 protein: CAWSGEVKTQYF; CDR3 DNA: TGTGCCTGGAGTGGAGAGGTTAAGACCCAGTACTTC
J gene: TRBJ1-2; D gene: TRBD1; V gene: TRBV6-6; clone size: once; CDR3 protein: CASSRGTGDYGYTF; CDR3 DNA: TGTGCCAGCAGTCGAGGGACAGGGGACTATGGCTACACCTTC
J gene: TRBJ2-7; D gene: TRBD1; V gene: TRBV27; clone size: few; CDR3 protein: CASSLHLGQASYEQYF; CDR3 DNA: TGTGCCAGCAGTTTACACCTCGGACAGGCTTCCTACGAGCAGTACTTC
J gene: TRBJ2-7; D gene: NA; V gene: TRBV24-1; clone size: NA; CDR3 protein: CATSDSREASSKEQYF; CDR3 DNA: TGTGCCACCAGTGATTCCCGCGAGGCCAGCAGTAAGGAGCAGTACTTC
J gene: TRBJ2-2; D gene: NA; V gene: TRBV16; clone size: NA; CDR3 protein: CASSQGPPKTIRSGELFF; CDR3 DNA: TGTGCCAGCAGCCAGGGTCCTCCCAAGACTATTCGATCCGGGGAGCTGTTTTTT
J gene: TRBJ1-1; D gene: NA; V gene: TRBV3-1/TRBV3-2; clone size: NA; CDR3 protein: CASRRQNSAEAFF; CDR3 DNA: TGTGCCAGCAGACGACAGAACTCGGCTGAAGCTTTCTTT
J gene: TRBJ2-5; D gene: NA; V gene: TRBV5-1; clone size: NA; CDR3 protein: CASSFGGGAETQYF; CDR3 DNA: TGCGCCAGCAGCTTTGGTGGGGGGGCAGAGACCCAGTACTTC
J gene: TRBJ1-3; D gene: NA; V gene: TRBV12-3/TRBV12-4; clone size: NA; CDR3 protein: CASGADTIYF; CDR3 DNA: TGTGCCAGCGGAGCGGACACCATATATTTT
J gene: TRBJ2-1; D gene: TRBD2; V gene: TRBV5-1; clone size: NA; CDR3 protein: CASSQRDESYNEQFF; CDR3 DNA: TGCGCCAGCAGCCAGCGGGACGAATCCTACAATGAGCAGTTCTTC
J gene: TRBJ2-1; D gene: TRBD1; V gene: TRBV2; clone size: NA; CDR3 protein: CASTGTAYEQFF; CDR3 DNA: TGTGCCAGCACCGGGACAGCCTATGAGCAGTTCTTC